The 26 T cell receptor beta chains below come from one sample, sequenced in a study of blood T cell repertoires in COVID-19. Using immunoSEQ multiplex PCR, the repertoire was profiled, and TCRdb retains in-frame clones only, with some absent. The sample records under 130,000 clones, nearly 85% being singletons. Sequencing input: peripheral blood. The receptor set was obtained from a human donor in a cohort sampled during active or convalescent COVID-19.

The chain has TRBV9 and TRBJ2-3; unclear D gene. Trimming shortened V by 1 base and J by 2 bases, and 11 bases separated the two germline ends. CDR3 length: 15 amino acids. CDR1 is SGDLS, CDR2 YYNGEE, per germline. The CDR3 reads CASSVLHADTDTQYF. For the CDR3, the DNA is TGTGCCAGCAGCGTACTCCATGCAGACACAGATACGCAGTATTTT. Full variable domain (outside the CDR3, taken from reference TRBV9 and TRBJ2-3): DSGVTQTPKHLITATGQRVTLRCSPRSGDLSVYWYQQSLDQGLQFLIQYYNGEERAKGNILERFSAQQFPDLHSELNLSSLELGDSALYFCASSVLHADTDTQYFGPGTRLTVL.

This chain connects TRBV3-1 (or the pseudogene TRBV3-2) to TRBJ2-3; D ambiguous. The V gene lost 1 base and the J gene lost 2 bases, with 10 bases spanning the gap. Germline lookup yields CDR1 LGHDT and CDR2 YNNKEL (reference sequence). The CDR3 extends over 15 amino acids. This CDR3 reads CASSQAVRLTDTQYF. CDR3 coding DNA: TGTGCCAGCAGCCAAGCTGTGCGGCTCACAGATACGCAGTATTTT.

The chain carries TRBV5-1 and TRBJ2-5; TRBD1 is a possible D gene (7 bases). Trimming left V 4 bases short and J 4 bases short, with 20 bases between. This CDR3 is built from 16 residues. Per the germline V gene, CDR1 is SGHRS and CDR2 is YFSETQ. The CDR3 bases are TGCGCCAGCAGCACCCGACAGGGAGGATTTACAGAGACCCAGTACTTC. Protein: CASSTRQGGFTETQYF.

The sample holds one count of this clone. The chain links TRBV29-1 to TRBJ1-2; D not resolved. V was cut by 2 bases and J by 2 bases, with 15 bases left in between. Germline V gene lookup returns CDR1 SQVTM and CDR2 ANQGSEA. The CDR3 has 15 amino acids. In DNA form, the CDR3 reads TGCAGCGTTGAAATCGGTCGGGGAGTCAACTATGGCTACACCTTC. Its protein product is CSVEIGRGVNYGYTF.

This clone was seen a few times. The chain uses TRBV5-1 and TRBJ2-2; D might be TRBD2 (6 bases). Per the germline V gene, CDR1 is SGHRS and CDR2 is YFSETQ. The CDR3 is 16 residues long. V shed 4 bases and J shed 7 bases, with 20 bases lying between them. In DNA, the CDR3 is TGCGCCAGCAGCAACCGACTAGAGCGGGCGAACGGGGAGCTGTTTTTT. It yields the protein CASSNRLERANGELFF.

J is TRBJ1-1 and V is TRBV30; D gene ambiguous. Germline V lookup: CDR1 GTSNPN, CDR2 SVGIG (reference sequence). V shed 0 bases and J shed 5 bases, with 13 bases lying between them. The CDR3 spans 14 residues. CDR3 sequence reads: CAWSVNLRGTEAFF. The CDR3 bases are TGTGCCTGGAGTGTAAATTTAAGAGGGACTGAAGCTTTCTTT.

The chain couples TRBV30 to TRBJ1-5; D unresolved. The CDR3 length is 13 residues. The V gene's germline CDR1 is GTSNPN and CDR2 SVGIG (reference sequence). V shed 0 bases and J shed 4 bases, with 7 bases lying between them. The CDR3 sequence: CAWSVLVNQPQHF. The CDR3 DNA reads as TGTGCCTGGAGTGTACTGGTAAATCAGCCCCAGCATTTT.

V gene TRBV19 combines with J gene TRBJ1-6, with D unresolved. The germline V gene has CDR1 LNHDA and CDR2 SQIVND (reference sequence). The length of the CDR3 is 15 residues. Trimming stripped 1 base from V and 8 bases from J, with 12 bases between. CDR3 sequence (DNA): TGTGCCAGTAGTATAGGCGCCAGTGGGCATTCACCCCTCCACTTT. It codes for CASSIGASGHSPLHF.

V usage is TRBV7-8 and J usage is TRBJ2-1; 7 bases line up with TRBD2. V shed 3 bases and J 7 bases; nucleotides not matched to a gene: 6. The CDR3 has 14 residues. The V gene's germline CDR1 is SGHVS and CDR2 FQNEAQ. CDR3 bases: TGTGCCAGCAGCTTCCCGGGGGGAGCAAATGAGCAGTTCTTC. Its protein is CASSFPGGANEQFF.

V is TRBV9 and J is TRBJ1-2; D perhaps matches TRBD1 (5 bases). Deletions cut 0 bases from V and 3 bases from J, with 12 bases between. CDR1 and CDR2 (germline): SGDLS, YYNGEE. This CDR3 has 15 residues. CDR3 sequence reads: CASSVGAGQHYGYTF. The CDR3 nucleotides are TGTGCCAGCAGCGTAGGGGCAGGGCAGCACTATGGCTACACCTTC.

The CDR3 bases are TGTGCCATCCCACGGAGCGATAGTTCGACCAGGAACACCGGGGAGCTGTTTTTT. This codes for CAIPRSDSSTRNTGELFF. The V gene is TRBV10-3, the J gene TRBJ2-2; D not resolved. Germline loops: CDR1 ENHRY, CDR2 SYGVKD. V lost 8 bases and J lost 1, with 23 bases in between. The CDR3 runs 18 residues.

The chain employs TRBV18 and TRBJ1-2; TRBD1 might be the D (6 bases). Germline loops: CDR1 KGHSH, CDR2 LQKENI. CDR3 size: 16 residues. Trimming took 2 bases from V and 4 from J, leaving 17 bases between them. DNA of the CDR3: TGTGCCAGCTCACCATCGGTCACCAGGGGTGCCTATGGCTACACCTTC. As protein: CASSPSVTRGAYGYTF. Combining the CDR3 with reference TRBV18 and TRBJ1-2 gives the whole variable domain NAGVMQNPRHLVRRRGQEARLRCSPMKGHSHVYWYRQLPEEGLKFMVYLQKENIIDESGMPKERFSAEFPKEGPSILRIQQVVRGDSAAYFCASSPSVTRGAYGYTFGSGTRLTVV.

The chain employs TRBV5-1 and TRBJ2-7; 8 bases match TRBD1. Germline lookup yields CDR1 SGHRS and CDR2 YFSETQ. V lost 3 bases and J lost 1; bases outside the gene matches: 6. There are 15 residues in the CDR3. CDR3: CASSSRQGMSYEQYF. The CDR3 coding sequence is TGCGCCAGCAGCTCCCGACAGGGGATGTCCTACGAGCAGTACTTC.

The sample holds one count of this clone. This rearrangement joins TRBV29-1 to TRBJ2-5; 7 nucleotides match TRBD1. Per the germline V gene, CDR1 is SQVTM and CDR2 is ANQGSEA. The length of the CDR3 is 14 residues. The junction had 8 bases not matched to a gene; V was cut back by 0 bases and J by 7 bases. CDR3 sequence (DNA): TGCAGCGTTGAAGATGGACAGGTTCGCGTGACCCAGTACTTC. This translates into CSVEDGQVRVTQYF.

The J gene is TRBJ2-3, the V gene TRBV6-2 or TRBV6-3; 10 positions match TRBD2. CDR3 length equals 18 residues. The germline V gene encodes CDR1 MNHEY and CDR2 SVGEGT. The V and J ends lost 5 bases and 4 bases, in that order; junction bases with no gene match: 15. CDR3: CASSPLPKGLAHPDTQYF. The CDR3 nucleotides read TGTGCCAGCAGTCCCCTACCCAAGGGACTAGCGCACCCAGATACGCAGTATTTT.

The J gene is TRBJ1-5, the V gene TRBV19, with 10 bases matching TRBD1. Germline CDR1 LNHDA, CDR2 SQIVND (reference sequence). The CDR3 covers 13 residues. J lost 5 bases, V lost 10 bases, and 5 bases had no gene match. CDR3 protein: CATAGTGDQPQHF. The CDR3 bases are TGTGCCACCGCCGGGACAGGGGATCAGCCCCAGCATTTT. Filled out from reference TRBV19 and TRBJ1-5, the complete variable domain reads DGGITQSPKYLFRKEGQNVTLSCEQNLNHDAMYWYRQDPGQGLRLIYYSQIVNDFQKGDIAEGYSVSREKKESFPLTVTSAQKNPTAFYLCATAGTGDQPQHFGDGTRLSIL.

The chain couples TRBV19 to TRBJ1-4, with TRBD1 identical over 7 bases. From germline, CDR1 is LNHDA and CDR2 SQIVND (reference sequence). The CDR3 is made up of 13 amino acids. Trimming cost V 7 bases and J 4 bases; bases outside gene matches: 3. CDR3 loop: CASMGQNNEKLFF. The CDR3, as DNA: TGTGCCAGTATGGGACAGAATAATGAAAAACTGTTTTTT.

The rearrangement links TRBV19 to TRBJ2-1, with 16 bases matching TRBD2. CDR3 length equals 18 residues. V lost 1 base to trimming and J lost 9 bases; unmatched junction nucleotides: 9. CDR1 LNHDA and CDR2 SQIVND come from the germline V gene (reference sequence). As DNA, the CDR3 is TGTGCCAGTAGTATAGTCCGGCCGGGACTAGCGGGGGGGATTGAGCAGTTCTTC. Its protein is CASSIVRPGLAGGIEQFF. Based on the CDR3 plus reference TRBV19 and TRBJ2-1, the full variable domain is DGGITQSPKYLFRKEGQNVTLSCEQNLNHDAMYWYRQDPGQGLRLIYYSQIVNDFQKGDIAEGYSVSREKKESFPLTVTSAQKNPTAFYLCASSIVRPGLAGGIEQFFGPGTRLTVL.

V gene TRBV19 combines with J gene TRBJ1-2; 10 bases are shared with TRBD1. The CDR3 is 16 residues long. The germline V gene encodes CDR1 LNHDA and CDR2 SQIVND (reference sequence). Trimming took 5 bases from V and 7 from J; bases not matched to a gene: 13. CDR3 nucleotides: TGTGCCAGTAGTTCCCCGGAGACAGGGGGCGCGGGTGGCTACACCTTC. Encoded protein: CASSSPETGGAGGYTF.

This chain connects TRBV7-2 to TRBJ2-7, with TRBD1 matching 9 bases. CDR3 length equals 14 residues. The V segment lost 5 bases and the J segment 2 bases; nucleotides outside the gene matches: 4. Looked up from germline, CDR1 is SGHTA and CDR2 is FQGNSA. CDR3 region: CASSVRQGAYEQYF. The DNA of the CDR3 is TGTGCCAGCAGCGTACGACAGGGGGCCTACGAGCAGTACTTC.

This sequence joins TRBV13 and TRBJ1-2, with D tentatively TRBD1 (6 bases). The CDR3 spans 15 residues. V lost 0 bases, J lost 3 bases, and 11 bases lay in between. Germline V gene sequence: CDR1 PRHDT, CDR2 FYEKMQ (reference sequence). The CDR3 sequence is CASSLGDRPYYGYTF. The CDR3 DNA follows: TGTGCCAGCAGCTTAGGGGACAGACCTTACTATGGCTACACCTTC.

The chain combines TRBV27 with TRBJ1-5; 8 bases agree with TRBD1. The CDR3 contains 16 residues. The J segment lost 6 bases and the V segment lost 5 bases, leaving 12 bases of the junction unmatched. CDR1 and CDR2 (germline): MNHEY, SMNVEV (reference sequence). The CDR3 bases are TGTGCCAGCAGTCCCACCCCCGGGACAGGTACTCAGCCCCAGCATTTT. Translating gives CASSPTPGTGTQPQHF.

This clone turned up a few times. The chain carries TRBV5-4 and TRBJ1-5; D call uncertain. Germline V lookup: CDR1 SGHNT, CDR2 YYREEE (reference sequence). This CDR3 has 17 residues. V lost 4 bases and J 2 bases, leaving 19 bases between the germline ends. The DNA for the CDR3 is TGTGCCAGCAGCGATAGTAACGGGAATGCTGGCAATCAGCCCCAGCATTTT. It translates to CASSDSNGNAGNQPQHF.

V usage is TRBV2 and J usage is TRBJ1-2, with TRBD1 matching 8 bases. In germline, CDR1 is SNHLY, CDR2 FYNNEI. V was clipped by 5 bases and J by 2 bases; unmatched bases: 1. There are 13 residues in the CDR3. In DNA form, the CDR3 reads TGTGCCAGCAGTTGGACAGGGAACTATGGCTACACCTTC. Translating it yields CASSWTGNYGYTF.

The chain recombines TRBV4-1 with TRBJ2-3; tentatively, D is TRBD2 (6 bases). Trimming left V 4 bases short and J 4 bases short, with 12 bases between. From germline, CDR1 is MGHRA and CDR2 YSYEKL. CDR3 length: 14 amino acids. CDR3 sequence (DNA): TGCGCCAGCAGCCCCCGGGAGTTAGCAGATACGCAGTATTTT. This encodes CASSPRELADTQYF.

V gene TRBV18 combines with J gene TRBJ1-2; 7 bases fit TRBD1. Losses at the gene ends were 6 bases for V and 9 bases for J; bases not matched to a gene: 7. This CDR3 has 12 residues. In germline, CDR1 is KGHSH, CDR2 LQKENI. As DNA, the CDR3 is TGTGCCAGCTCCTCGGGCAGGGGGAGCTACACCTTC. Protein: CASSSGRGSYTF.